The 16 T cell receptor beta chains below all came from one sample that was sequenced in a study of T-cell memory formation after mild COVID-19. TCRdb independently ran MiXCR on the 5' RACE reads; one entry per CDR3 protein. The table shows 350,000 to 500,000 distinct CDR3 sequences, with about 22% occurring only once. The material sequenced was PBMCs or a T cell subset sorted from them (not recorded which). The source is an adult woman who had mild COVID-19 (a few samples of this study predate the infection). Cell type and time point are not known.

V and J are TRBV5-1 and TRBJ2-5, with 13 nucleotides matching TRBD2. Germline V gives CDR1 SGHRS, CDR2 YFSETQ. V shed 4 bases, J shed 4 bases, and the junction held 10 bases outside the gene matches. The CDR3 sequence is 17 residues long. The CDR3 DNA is TGCGCCAGCAGCCTATGGACTAGCGGGGGTGGAAGAGAGACCCAGTACTTC. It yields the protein CASSLWTSGGGRETQYF.

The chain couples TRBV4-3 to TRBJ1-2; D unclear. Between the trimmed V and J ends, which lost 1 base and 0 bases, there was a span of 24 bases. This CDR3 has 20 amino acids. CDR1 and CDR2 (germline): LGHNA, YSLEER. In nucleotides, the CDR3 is TGCGCCAGCAGCCAAGGGCCATCCGGGAAGTGGCACCCCACTAACTATGGCTACACCTTC. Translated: CASSQGPSGKWHPTNYGYTF.

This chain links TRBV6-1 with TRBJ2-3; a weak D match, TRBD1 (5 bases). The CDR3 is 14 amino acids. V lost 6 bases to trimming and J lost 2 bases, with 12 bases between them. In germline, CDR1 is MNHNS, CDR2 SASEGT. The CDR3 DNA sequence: TGTGCCAGCAGAGAACAGGTCCTCACAGATACGCAGTATTTT. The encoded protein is CASREQVLTDTQYF.

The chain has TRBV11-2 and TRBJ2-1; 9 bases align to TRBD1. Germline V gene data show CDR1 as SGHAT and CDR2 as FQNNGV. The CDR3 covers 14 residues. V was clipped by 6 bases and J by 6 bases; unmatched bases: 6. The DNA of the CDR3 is TGTGCCAGCAGACCCGGACAGGGGCGCAATGAGCAGTTCTTC. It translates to CASRPGQGRNEQFF. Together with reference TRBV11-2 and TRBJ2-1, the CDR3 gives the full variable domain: EAGVAQSPRYKIIEKRQSVAFWCNPISGHATLYWYQQILGQGPKLLIQFQNNGVVDDSQLPKDRFSAERLKGVDSTLKIQPAKLEDSAVYLCASRPGQGRNEQFFGPGTRLTVL.

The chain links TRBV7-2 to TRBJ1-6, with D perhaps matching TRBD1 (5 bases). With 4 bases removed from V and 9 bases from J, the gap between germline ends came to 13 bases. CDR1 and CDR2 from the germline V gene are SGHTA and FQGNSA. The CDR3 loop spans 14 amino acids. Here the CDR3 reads CASSYGHGGSPLHF. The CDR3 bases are TGTGCCAGCAGCTACGGACATGGCGGTTCACCCCTCCACTTT.

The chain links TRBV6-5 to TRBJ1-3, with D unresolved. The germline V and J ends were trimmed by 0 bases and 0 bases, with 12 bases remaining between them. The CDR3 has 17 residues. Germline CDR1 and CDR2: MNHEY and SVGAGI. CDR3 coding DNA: TGTGCCAGCAGTTACTCGAGGAGTCCGTTCTCTGGAAACACCATATATTTT. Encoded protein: CASSYSRSPFSGNTIYF.

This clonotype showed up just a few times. For the CDR3, the DNA is TGTGCCAGCGGCCCTACAGGGTTAAGCTCCTACAATGAGCAGTTCTTC. Amino acid sequence: CASGPTGLSSYNEQFF. The chain carries TRBV25-1 and TRBJ2-1; tentative D call: TRBD1 (6 bases). V dropped 8 bases and J dropped 0 bases, with 17 bases sitting between them. From germline, CDR1 is MGHDK and CDR2 SYGVNS. This CDR3 comprises 16 residues.

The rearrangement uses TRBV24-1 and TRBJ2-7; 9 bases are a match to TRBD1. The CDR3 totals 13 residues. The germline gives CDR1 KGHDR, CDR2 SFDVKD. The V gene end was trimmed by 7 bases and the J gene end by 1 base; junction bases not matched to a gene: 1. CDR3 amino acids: CATSGQGSYEQYF. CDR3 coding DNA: TGTGCCACCAGCGGACAGGGGTCCTACGAGCAGTACTTC.

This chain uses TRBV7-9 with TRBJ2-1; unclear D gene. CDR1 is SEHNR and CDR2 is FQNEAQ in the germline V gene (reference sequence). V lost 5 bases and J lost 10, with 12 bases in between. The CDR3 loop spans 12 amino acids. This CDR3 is CASSLLLLEQFF. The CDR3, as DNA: TGTGCCAGCAGCCTCCTGCTCTTGGAGCAGTTCTTC.

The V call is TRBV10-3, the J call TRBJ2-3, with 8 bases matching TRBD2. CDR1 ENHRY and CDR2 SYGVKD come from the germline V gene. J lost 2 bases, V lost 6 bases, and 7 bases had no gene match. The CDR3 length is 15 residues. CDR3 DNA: TGTGCCATCAGGTTAACTAGCGGTTCCACAGATACGCAGTATTTT. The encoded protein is CAIRLTSGSTDTQYF.

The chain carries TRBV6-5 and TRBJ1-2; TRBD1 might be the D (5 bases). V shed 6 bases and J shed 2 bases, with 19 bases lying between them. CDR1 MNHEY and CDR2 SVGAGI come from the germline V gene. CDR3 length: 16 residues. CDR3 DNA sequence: TGTGCCAGCAGGCCGCTTCCCGGGACGGAGAACTATGGCTACACCTTC. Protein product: CASRPLPGTENYGYTF.

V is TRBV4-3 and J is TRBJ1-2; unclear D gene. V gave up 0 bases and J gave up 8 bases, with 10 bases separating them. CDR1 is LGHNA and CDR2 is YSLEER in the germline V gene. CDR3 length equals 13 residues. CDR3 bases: TGCGCCAGCAGCCAAGATCGGAGGAGAGGCTACACCTTC. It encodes CASSQDRRRGYTF.

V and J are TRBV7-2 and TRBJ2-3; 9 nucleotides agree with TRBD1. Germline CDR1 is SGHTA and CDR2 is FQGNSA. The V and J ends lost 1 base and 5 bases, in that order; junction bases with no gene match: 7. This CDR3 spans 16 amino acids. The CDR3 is CASSLDGTGIGDTQYF. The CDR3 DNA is TGTGCCAGCAGCTTAGACGGGACAGGGATAGGAGATACGCAGTATTTT. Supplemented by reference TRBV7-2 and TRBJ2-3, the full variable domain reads GAGVSQSPSNKVTEKGKDVELRCDPISGHTALYWYRQSLGQGLEFLIYFQGNSAPDKSGLPSDRFSAERTGGSVSTLTIQRTQQEDSAVYLCASSLDGTGIGDTQYFGPGTRLTVL.

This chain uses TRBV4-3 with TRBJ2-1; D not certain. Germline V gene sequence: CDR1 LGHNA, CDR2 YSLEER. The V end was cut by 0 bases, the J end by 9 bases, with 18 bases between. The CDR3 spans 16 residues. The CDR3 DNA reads TGCGCCAGCAGCCAAGATCCGAAAGGGTTGGTGGGTGAGCAGTTCTTC. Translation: CASSQDPKGLVGEQFF.

In DNA form, the CDR3 reads TGCGCCAGCAGCCCCCGGGACCTCACAGATACGCAGTATTTT. Protein product: CASSPRDLTDTQYF. This chain connects TRBV5-1 to TRBJ2-3, with D perhaps given as TRBD1 or TRBD2 (5 bases each). V was pared by 4 bases and J by 2 bases, with 11 bases between. From germline, CDR1 is SGHRS and CDR2 YFSETQ. This CDR3 contains 14 residues.

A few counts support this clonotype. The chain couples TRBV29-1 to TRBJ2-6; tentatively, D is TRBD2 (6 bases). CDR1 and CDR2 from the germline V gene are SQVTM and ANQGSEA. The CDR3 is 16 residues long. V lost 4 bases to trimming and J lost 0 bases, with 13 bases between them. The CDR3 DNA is TGCAGCGTTGCTCCTAGGAGGGGCTCTGGGGCCAACGTCCTGACTTTC. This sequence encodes CSVAPRRGSGANVLTF.